The 28 T cell receptor beta chains listed next were all sequenced from one sample in a study of chemoradiotherapy in HPV16-positive cancers (dated 2022 in TCRdb). Preparation of the library involved the immunoSEQ multiplex PCR assay. TCRdb mirrors the immuneACCESS table, restricted to in-frame sequences. Some clones are absent from its copies; in checked studies, under half trace to an unresolved V gene, and the reason for the others is unknown. The sample yields approximately 15,000 clones; roughly three quarters were counted once. Over 7.5% of the sample comes from the top ten. The specimen was collected from a patient who underwent chemoradiotherapy. These receptors were collected from a human donor with HPV-associated anogenital cancer.

This clone is a singleton in its sample. This sequence joins TRBV30 and TRBJ2-7; 8 bases map to TRBD2. CDR3 size: 15 residues. CDR1 GTSNPN and CDR2 SVGIG come from the germline V gene (reference sequence). After removal of 2 bases from V and 4 bases from J, the junction contained 10 bases not matched to a gene. For the CDR3, the DNA is TGTGCCTGGAGTCCGCCGGGGGGGAGCTATTACGAGCAGTACTTC. Protein sequence: CAWSPPGGSYYEQYF. Drawing the rest from reference TRBV30 and TRBJ2-7, the complete variable domain is SQTIHQWPATLVQPVGSPLSLECTVEGTSNPNLYWYRQAAGRGLQLLFYSVGIGQISSEVPQNLSASRPQDRQFILSSKKLLLSDSGFYLCAWSPPGGSYYEQYFGPGTRLTVT.

The CDR3 reads CASSFQGGVDYGYTF. The CDR3 DNA is TGCGCCAGCAGCTTTCAGGGGGGAGTGGACTATGGCTACACCTTC. The chain is built from TRBV5-1 and TRBJ1-2, with TRBD1 identical over 7 bases. Germline CDR1 reads SGHRS; CDR2 reads YFSETQ. The V segment lost 2 bases and the J segment 3 bases; nucleotides outside the gene matches: 7. The CDR3 is made up of 15 amino acids.

V usage is TRBV5-1 and J usage is TRBJ1-1, with TRBD1 matching 7 bases. J was trimmed by 0 bases and V by 1 base; bases with no gene match: 6. The CDR3 consists of 16 residues. Germline lookup yields CDR1 SGHRS and CDR2 YFSETQ. CDR3 loop: CASSLRAGGMNTEAFF. In DNA form, the CDR3 reads TGCGCCAGCAGCTTGAGGGCAGGGGGGATGAACACTGAAGCTTTCTTT.

The V gene is TRBV5-6, the J gene TRBJ2-3; TRBD1 is a possible D gene (5 bases). The CDR3 is 14 residues long. Germline lookup yields CDR1 SGHDT and CDR2 YYEEEE. The V end was cut by 4 bases, the J end by 2 bases, with 11 bases between. Written as DNA, the CDR3 is TGTGCCAGCAGCCCGACAGTTCCCACAGATACGCAGTATTTT. Encoded protein: CASSPTVPTDTQYF.

The rearrangement links TRBV13 to TRBJ1-1; TRBD1 agrees at 7 bases. Germline loops: CDR1 PRHDT, CDR2 FYEKMQ (reference sequence). J lost 5 bases, V lost 4 bases, and 16 bases had no gene match. CDR3 length: 17 amino acids. The CDR3 protein is CASSSTLLQGRRTEAFF. The CDR3 nucleotides read TGTGCCAGCAGCTCTACCCTACTACAGGGGAGGCGGACTGAAGCTTTCTTT. The full variable domain, rest sourced from reference TRBV13 and TRBJ1-1, is AAGVIQSPRHLIKEKRETATLKCYPIPRHDTVYWYQQGPGQDPQFLISFYEKMQSDKGSIPDRFSAQQFSDYHSELNMSSLELGDSALYFCASSSTLLQGRRTEAFFGQGTRLTVV.

The chain links TRBV7-2 to TRBJ2-7, with D hard to call. The CDR3 has 13 amino acids. Germline CDR1 reads SGHTA; CDR2 reads FQGNSA. V dropped 1 base and J dropped 6 bases, with 10 bases sitting between them. Written as DNA, the CDR3 is TGTGCCAGCAGCTTAGTTTCCCGGCGCGAGCAGTACTTC. It is translated as CASSLVSRREQYF.

The chain carries TRBV5-1 and TRBJ1-2, with 8 bases aligning to TRBD1. This CDR3 is built from 14 residues. V was clipped by 1 base and J by 6 bases; unmatched bases: 5. Germline CDR1 and CDR2: SGHRS and YFSETQ. CDR3 DNA sequence: TGCGCCAGCAGCTTGTACAGGGGGGATAATGGCTACACCTTC. Translation gives CASSLYRGDNGYTF.

The DNA of the CDR3 is TGTGCCAGCAGCTTTAGACTAGCCGGGAATGAGCAGTTCTTC. Residues: CASSFRLAGNEQFF. V and J are TRBV7-2 and TRBJ2-1; 7 bases fit TRBD2. The germline V gene encodes CDR1 SGHTA and CDR2 FQGNSA. The CDR3 runs 14 residues. V lost 3 bases and J lost 7; bases outside the gene matches: 6.

The chain employs TRBV6-1 and TRBJ1-1; D perhaps matches TRBD1 (5 bases). The germline V and J ends were trimmed by 3 bases and 5 bases, with 10 bases remaining between them. The CDR3 extends over 13 amino acids. Per the germline V gene, CDR1 is MNHNS and CDR2 is SASEGT. The CDR3, as DNA: TGTGCCAGCAGTGAGAGGGGAGGAACTGAAGCTTTCTTT. Protein: CASSERGGTEAFF.

The chain links TRBV19 to TRBJ1-2; 9 nucleotides agree with TRBD1. V lost 7 bases to trimming and J lost 4 bases; unmatched junction nucleotides: 7. Looked up from germline, CDR1 is LNHDA and CDR2 is SQIVND (reference sequence). This CDR3 has 14 amino acids. The CDR3 DNA reads as TGTGCCAGTACCCGACAGGGGGTCTTCTATGGCTACACCTTC. Its translation is CASTRQGVFYGYTF.

The chain carries TRBV11-2 and TRBJ1-2; D is unresolved. CDR1 is SGHAT, CDR2 FQNNGV, per germline. CDR3 length equals 13 residues. V gave up 0 bases and J gave up 6 bases, with 8 bases separating them. The DNA of the CDR3 is TGTGCCAGCAGCTTAGATCGACTGGATGGCTACACCTTC. It encodes CASSLDRLDGYTF.

The V gene is TRBV7-9, the J gene TRBJ2-2, with 8 bases matching TRBD2. The CDR3 contains 15 residues. Germline CDR1 reads SEHNR; CDR2 reads FQNEAQ (reference sequence). V dropped 9 bases and J dropped 1; count of bases not matched to a gene: 7. CDR3 residues: CASDGAGENTGELFF. Written as DNA, the CDR3 is TGTGCCAGTGACGGAGCGGGGGAGAACACCGGGGAGCTGTTTTTT.

V usage is TRBV6-5 and J usage is TRBJ1-1, with no clear D. CDR1 and CDR2 from the germline V gene are MNHEY and SVGAGI. The CDR3 contains 11 residues. V was cut by 6 bases and J by 3 bases, with 5 bases left in between. CDR3 bases: TGTGCCAGCAGGGACCACACTGAAGCTTTCTTT. It yields the protein CASRDHTEAFF.

V is TRBV30 and J is TRBJ1-5; no definite D call. Per the germline V gene, CDR1 is GTSNPN and CDR2 is SVGIG (reference sequence). V lost 1 base to trimming and J lost 3 bases, with 7 bases between them. This CDR3 is 13 amino acids long. Written as DNA, the CDR3 is TGTGCCTGGAGTGGTGGACCCAATCAGCCCCAGCATTTT. Translated, it gives CAWSGGPNQPQHF.

The rearrangement uses TRBV5-4 and TRBJ1-2, with TRBD1 matching 7 bases. CDR3 length equals 16 residues. Germline V CDR1 and CDR2: SGHNT, YYREEE (reference sequence). V gave up 1 base and J gave up 4 bases; unmatched junction bases: 10. The CDR3 is CASSLRGGGAPYGYTF. The CDR3, as DNA: TGTGCCAGCAGCTTGCGAGGAGGGGGCGCTCCCTATGGCTACACCTTC.

V usage is TRBV27 and J usage is TRBJ2-3; D is ambiguous. Trimming shortened V by 5 bases and J by 1 base, and 4 bases separated the two germline ends. CDR1 MNHEY and CDR2 SMNVEV come from the germline V gene (reference sequence). This CDR3 contains 12 residues. This CDR3 is CASSRGTDTQYF. The DNA for the CDR3 is TGTGCCAGCAGTCGCGGCACAGATACGCAGTATTTT.

The CDR3 loop is CASSEEGRLNYGYTF. The CDR3 nucleotides read TGTGCCAGCAGTGAAGAGGGGCGCCTAAACTATGGCTACACCTTC. V gene TRBV2 combines with J gene TRBJ1-2; perhaps TRBD1 as D (5 bases). The CDR3 is 15 residues long. The germline V and J ends were trimmed by 1 base and 2 bases, with 11 bases remaining between them. Germline lookup yields CDR1 SNHLY and CDR2 FYNNEI.

The chain recombines TRBV19 with TRBJ2-5; TRBD1 agrees at 10 bases. The J call is uncertain, as TRBJ2-7 better fits the DNA end. The CDR3 sequence is 14 residues long. In germline, CDR1 is LNHDA, CDR2 SQIVND (reference sequence). CDR3 DNA sequence: TGTGCCAGTAGTGAACCCGGGACAGGGGACGAGCAGTACTTC. Amino acids: CASSEPGTGDEQYF.

V and J are TRBV9 and TRBJ1-1; D gene ambiguous. V gave up 3 bases and J gave up 7 bases, with 7 bases separating them. Germline V gene sequence: CDR1 SGDLS, CDR2 YYNGEE. This CDR3 is 11 amino acids long. The CDR3 is CASSGEDEAFF. The DNA of the CDR3 is TGTGCCAGCAGCGGGGAAGATGAAGCTTTCTTT.

The rearrangement uses TRBV2 and TRBJ2-3; 13 bases match TRBD2. This CDR3 is built from 15 residues. After removal of 6 bases from V and 5 bases from J, the junction contained 5 bases not matched to a gene. The germline CDR1 and CDR2 sequences are SNHLY and FYNNEI. The CDR3 protein is CASSQLAGGQDTQYF. The DNA of the CDR3 is TGTGCCAGCAGCCAACTAGCGGGGGGGCAAGATACGCAGTATTTT.

The V gene is TRBV2, the J gene TRBJ1-5; tentatively, D is TRBD1 (5 bases). Germline-derived CDR1 and CDR2 are SNHLY and FYNNEI. V lost 5 bases and J lost 6, with 14 bases in between. The CDR3 has 14 residues. CDR3 residues: CASSSQAAGQPQHF. Written as DNA, the CDR3 is TGTGCCAGCAGTTCACAGGCGGCTGGTCAGCCCCAGCATTTT. Full variable domain (rest looked up from reference TRBV2 and TRBJ1-5): EPEVTQTPSHQVTQMGQEVILRCVPISNHLYFYWYRQILGQKVEFLVSFYNNEISEKSEIFDDQFSVERPDGSNFTLKIRSTKLEDSAMYFCASSSQAAGQPQHFGDGTRLSIL.

This clone was found once. This rearrangement joins TRBV5-4 to TRBJ2-6; D is tentatively TRBD1 or TRBD2 (6 bases each). Trimming stripped 2 bases from V and 3 bases from J, with 9 bases between. The CDR3 contains 15 residues. CDR1 and CDR2 from the germline V gene are SGHNT and YYREEE (reference sequence). The CDR3, as DNA: TGTGCCAGCAGCTTACAGGGAGGTGGGGCCAACGTCCTGACTTTC. Encoded protein: CASSLQGGGANVLTF.

This chain links TRBV4-3 with TRBJ1-4; 9 bases match TRBD1. Unmatched junction bases numbered 12, after V lost 4 bases and J lost 3 bases. This CDR3 contains 18 residues. Germline V gives CDR1 LGHNA, CDR2 YSLEER. CDR3 in amino acids: CASSLGPHRGRSNEKLFF. The CDR3 DNA sequence: TGCGCCAGCAGCCTTGGGCCTCACAGGGGGCGGTCTAATGAAAAACTGTTTTTT.

This clone came up once. This sequence joins TRBV5-5 and TRBJ1-2; tentatively, D is TRBD1 (5 bases). Germline V gene lookup returns CDR1 SGHKS and CDR2 YYEKEE (reference sequence). Trimming pared 5 bases from V and 5 bases from J, leaving 13 bases between. This CDR3 comprises 13 residues. Written as DNA, the CDR3 is TGTGCCAGCAGTATGGTGGGGGTTTATGGCTACACCTTC. The encoded protein is CASSMVGVYGYTF. Combining the CDR3 with reference TRBV5-5 and TRBJ1-2 gives the whole variable domain DAGVTQSPTHLIKTRGQQVTLRCSPISGHKSVSWYQQVLGQGPQFIFQYYEKEERGRGNFPDRFSARQFPNYSSELNVNALLLGDSALYLCASSMVGVYGYTFGSGTRLTVV.

The chain uses TRBV4-3 and TRBJ2-6; no clear D gene. CDR1 is LGHNA, CDR2 YSLEER, per germline. The germline V and J ends were trimmed by 4 bases and 0 bases, with 19 bases remaining between them. This CDR3 is built from 19 residues. The CDR3 DNA follows: TGCGCCAGCAGCCGAACCTTGACGGTAGCCGACTCTGGGGCCAACGTCCTGACTTTC. This sequence encodes CASSRTLTVADSGANVLTF.

The genes are TRBV28 and TRBJ1-5; possibly TRBD1 for D (6 bases). Trimming removed 3 bases from V and 5 bases from J, with 17 bases in between. The CDR3 is made up of 16 amino acids. Germline values: CDR1 MDHEN, CDR2 SYDVKM. CDR3 coding DNA: TGTGCCAGCAGTTTCATGGGTAGGGGGGCCGATCAGCCCCAGCATTTT. Amino acids: CASSFMGRGADQPQHF.

The rearrangement uses TRBV19 and TRBJ1-6; a possible D gene is TRBD1 (5 bases). The CDR3 length is 17 residues. CDR1 is LNHDA and CDR2 is SQIVND in the germline V gene (reference sequence). The V end was cut by 7 bases, the J end by 0 bases, with 16 bases between. CDR3 loop: CASIGGASSSYNSPLHF. DNA of the CDR3: TGTGCCAGTATTGGGGGTGCCTCGAGCTCCTATAATTCACCCCTCCACTTT.

The rearrangement uses TRBV15 and TRBJ2-7; D not resolved. The V gene's germline CDR1 is LNHNV and CDR2 YYDKDF (reference sequence). The CDR3 runs 14 residues. Trimming removed 1 base at V and 2 bases at J, with 9 bases between. The CDR3 DNA follows: TGTGCCACCAGCAGAGCTTACGGAGCCTACGAGCAGTACTTC. Translated, it gives CATSRAYGAYEQYF.